Sequencing of this T cell receptor (beta chain) was carried out in a study of Ad26.COV2.S vaccination and SARS-CoV-2 variants. Across the whole study: Into the muscle, Ad26.COV2.S was dosed once or twice, 56 days apart.

A word on this clone: Its antigen is not identified.

Profiling relied on immunoSEQ multiplex PCR, and the TCRdb table lists in-frame clones only, not all of them. The sample has around 320,000 clones, approximately 80% seen once; the top ten hold 2.1%. V was trimmed by 5 bases and J by 0 bases, leaving 3 bases between them. The CDR3 runs to 12 residues. Germline CDR1 KGHDR, CDR2 SFDVKD. Study results and limitations: Breadth measured for non-spike TCRs was similar across vaccine and placebo recipients.

Treatment of the sample: over 15 received Ad26.COV2.S at low or high dose, single or two shots; 5 received placebo; per-sample allocation not given. Specimens were obtained on day 63 following the first vaccine or placebo injection. An adult donor aged 18-55 years was enrolled in Boston. Spike of the Wuhan-strain SARS-CoV-2 was expressed by an Ad26 vector, which formed the vaccine. The sequence derives from a person aged 18-60 years who received the Ad26.COV2.S COVID-19 vaccine or a placebo. The material sequenced was peripheral blood, taken in a trial of Ad26.COV2.S vaccine versus placebo. The chain joins TRBV24-1 to TRBJ1-2; D gene unclear. This CDR3 reads CATSGSNYGYTF. The CDR3 DNA reads TGTGCCACCAGTGGGTCTAACTATGGCTACACCTTC.